These 32 T cell receptor beta chains came from one sample sequenced in a study of T cells after posttransplantation cyclophosphamide. Clones were sequenced by immunoSEQ multiplex PCR, and TCRdb holds only the in-frame ones, with some missing. Observed in the sample are 3,000 to 4,000 clones, none of them singletons. Treatment was busulfan-fludarabine conditioning, a marrow graft, and cyclophosphamide on days +3 and +4. Source: PBMCs, taken after allogeneic stem cell transplant with posttransplant cyclophosphamide. These receptors all stem from a male patient between 25 and 39 years old who received an allogeneic stem cell transplant from a related donor, was CMV-positive, and had acute GVHD only. Some T cells may be graft donor cells.

This clone was found many times. The V and J genes are TRBV6-1 and TRBJ2-2; D is undetermined. Germline V gives CDR1 MNHNS, CDR2 SASEGT. Trimming cost V 4 bases and J 0 bases, with 3 bases left between them. The CDR3 loop spans 13 amino acids. In DNA form, the CDR3 reads TGTGCCAGCAGTGCAACGAACACCGGGGAGCTGTTTTTT. Translation: CASSATNTGELFF.

This clone was seen many times. The chain links TRBV11-3 to TRBJ2-1; TRBD2 matches at 7 bases. The ends lost 5 bases at V and 0 bases at J; junction bases unmatched: 4. In germline, CDR1 is SGHNT, CDR2 YENEEA. This CDR3 has 15 amino acids. The CDR3 DNA is TGTGCCAGCAGCCTGGGGGGGACCTCCTACAATGAGCAGTTCTTC. Amino acid sequence: CASSLGGTSYNEQFF.

This clone has a count of ten or more. The gene calls are TRBV6-2 or TRBV6-3 and TRBJ2-3, with 7 nucleotides matching TRBD2. Germline V CDR1 and CDR2: MNHEY, SVGEGT. Losses at the gene ends were 6 bases for V and 9 bases for J; bases not matched to a gene: 15. This CDR3 region has 15 residues. The CDR3 DNA reads TGTGCCAGCAGCCGGGCGGGACTATTGGGGCAAACGCAGTATTTT. Its translation: CASSRAGLLGQTQYF.

Within the sample, this clone is medium-sized. The chain employs TRBV6-1 and TRBJ1-6, with D perhaps TRBD1 (5 bases). Germline V gene data show CDR1 as MNHNS and CDR2 as SASEGT. There are 13 residues in the CDR3. Deletions cut 7 bases from V and 8 bases from J, with 12 bases between. CDR3 sequence: CASNARVDSPLHF. The CDR3 DNA is TGTGCCAGCAATGCCAGGGTTGATTCACCCCTCCACTTT.

Many counts were recorded for this clone. V usage is TRBV7-6 and J usage is TRBJ2-7; 8 bases agree with TRBD1. Germline trimming cut 1 base from V and 5 bases from J; bases unmatched to any gene: 1. The germline V gene has CDR1 SGHVS and CDR2 FNYEAQ. This CDR3 contains 13 residues. This chain's CDR3 is CASSLDRGDEQYF. CDR3 DNA: TGTGCCAGCAGCTTAGACAGGGGGGACGAGCAGTACTTC.

In its sample, this clone is medium-sized. The chain uses TRBV10-3 and TRBJ1-1, with TRBD1 matching 7 bases. The CDR3 spans 14 residues. The germline gives CDR1 ENHRY, CDR2 SYGVKD. With V trimmed by 2 bases and J by 3 bases, 3 bases remained unmatched. The CDR3 protein is CAISEPGGYTEAFF. The CDR3 DNA follows: TGTGCCATCAGTGAGCCAGGGGGTTACACTGAAGCTTTCTTT.

This clone is labeled medium-sized. The chain is built from TRBV5-1 and TRBJ2-2; D gene ambiguous. There are 14 residues in the CDR3. V lost 6 bases and J 1 base, leaving 10 bases between the germline ends. Looked up from germline, CDR1 is SGHRS and CDR2 is YFSETQ. The chain's CDR3 is CASTVAGNTGELFF. The CDR3 coding sequence is TGCGCCAGCACCGTGGCAGGGAACACCGGGGAGCTGTTTTTT.

This clone was detected many times. The chain joins TRBV5-4 to TRBJ2-3; 9 bases line up with TRBD2. This CDR3 comprises 15 residues. The germline V gene has CDR1 SGHNT and CDR2 YYREEE (reference sequence). After removal of 4 bases from V and 6 bases from J, the junction contained 9 bases not matched to a gene. Here the CDR3 DNA reads TGTGCCAGCAGCATTGGGGGACTAGCATCTGATACGCAGTATTTT. This translates into CASSIGGLASDTQYF.

This clone came up many times. The gene calls are TRBV7-2 and TRBJ1-1, with D unclear. The length of the CDR3 is 13 residues. Germline CDR1 reads SGHTA; CDR2 reads FQGNSA. V was clipped by 1 base and J by 5 bases, with 8 bases between them. CDR3 sequence reads: CASSLGAGTEAFF. CDR3 bases: TGTGCCAGCAGCTTAGGGGCGGGGACTGAAGCTTTCTTT. Based on the CDR3 plus reference TRBV7-2 and TRBJ1-1, the full variable domain is GAGVSQSPSNKVTEKGKDVELRCDPISGHTALYWYRQSLGQGLEFLIYFQGNSAPDKSGLPSDRFSAERTGGSVSTLTIQRTQQEDSAVYLCASSLGAGTEAFFGQGTRLTVV.

This clone was counted many times. V usage is TRBV7-8 and J usage is TRBJ1-5, with D unresolved. Germline V gives CDR1 SGHVS, CDR2 FQNEAQ. The length of the CDR3 is 13 residues. Trimming removed 4 bases from V and 0 bases from J, with 4 bases in between. DNA for the CDR3: TGTGCCAGCAGCTCCAATAGCAATCAGCCCCAGCATTTT. Translating gives CASSSNSNQPQHF. Variable domain in full (rest from reference TRBV7-8 and TRBJ1-5): GAGVSQSPRYKVAKRGQDVALRCDPISGHVSLFWYQQALGQGPEFLTYFQNEAQLDKSGLPSDRFFAERPEGSVSTLKIQRTQQEDSAVYLCASSSNSNQPQHFGDGTRLSIL.

This clone was detected ten times or more. This rearrangement joins TRBV5-1 to TRBJ1-2; a possible D gene is TRBD1 (5 bases). The CDR3 spans 14 residues. Germline V gene data show CDR1 as SGHRS and CDR2 as YFSETQ. V lost 2 bases, J lost 0 bases, and 8 bases lay in between. The CDR3 loop reads CASSFGATNYGYTF. Written as DNA, the CDR3 is TGCGCCAGCAGCTTTGGGGCCACTAACTATGGCTACACCTTC.

Many counts were recorded for this clone. At one end, the junction sequence differs from germline, possibly due to a read error. The chain uses TRBV30 and TRBJ1-4, with D uncertain. Per the germline V gene, CDR1 is GTSNPN and CDR2 is SVGIG (reference sequence). This CDR3 has 11 residues. The CDR3 loop reads CTVLLHEKLFF. In DNA form, the CDR3 reads TGTACGGTACTATTACATGAGAAACTGTTTTTT.

This clone was observed at least ten times. This rearrangement joins TRBV12-3 or TRBV12-4 to TRBJ1-5, with D tentatively TRBD1 (6 bases). The CDR3 is 15 residues long. V lost 3 bases, J lost 3 bases, and 12 bases lay in between. CDR3 amino acids: CASSLGGPNNQPQHF. Here the CDR3 DNA reads TGTGCCAGCAGTTTGGGGGGGCCCAACAATCAGCCCCAGCATTTT.

In its sample, this clone is medium-sized. The chain combines TRBV2 with TRBJ1-1; D possibly corresponds to TRBD1 (6 bases). V dropped 7 bases and J dropped 5 bases, with 17 bases sitting between them. The CDR3 length is 14 residues. The germline gives CDR1 SNHLY, CDR2 FYNNEI. The CDR3 bases are TGTGCCAGCACCGGAATATCAAGGGGGACTGAAGCTTTCTTT. As protein: CASTGISRGTEAFF. Together with reference TRBV2 and TRBJ1-1, the CDR3 gives the full variable domain: EPEVTQTPSHQVTQMGQEVILRCVPISNHLYFYWYRQILGQKVEFLVSFYNNEISEKSEIFDDQFSVERPDGSNFTLKIRSTKLEDSAMYFCASTGISRGTEAFFGQGTRLTVV.

This clone occurred many times. The rearrangement uses TRBV7-9 and TRBJ2-7; maybe TRBD2 (6 bases). The CDR3 spans 14 residues. V was cut by 5 bases and J by 2 bases, with 13 bases left in between. The germline gives CDR1 SEHNR, CDR2 FQNEAQ (reference sequence). The CDR3 loop reads CASSTMGGAYEQYF. The CDR3 region has the DNA TGTGCCAGCAGCACCATGGGGGGAGCCTACGAGCAGTACTTC.

The table lists this clone with many counts. CDR3 nucleotide sequence: TGTGCCAGCTCGGGACAGCTATACGAGCAGTACTTC. It codes for CASSGQLYEQYF. The genes are TRBV6-2 or TRBV6-3 and TRBJ2-7; 7 bases agree with TRBD1. The V segment lost 8 bases and the J segment 4 bases; nucleotides outside the gene matches: 5. This CDR3 has 12 residues. CDR1 and CDR2 from the germline V gene are MNHEY and SVGEGT.

This clone was observed many times. The rearrangement joins TRBV18 to TRBJ2-5, with 9 bases lining up with TRBD2. The V gene end was trimmed by 6 bases and the J gene end by 0 bases; junction bases not matched to a gene: 5. The CDR3 extends over 15 amino acids. Germline V gene lookup returns CDR1 KGHSH and CDR2 LQKENI. DNA of the CDR3: TGTGCCAGCTCCGCCAGCGGGGGGTACCAAGAGACCCAGTACTTC. This sequence encodes CASSASGGYQETQYF.

This clone was counted at least ten times. The chain carries TRBV12-3 or TRBV12-4 and TRBJ2-7; 13 nucleotides agree with TRBD2. The CDR3 contains 15 residues. J lost 7 bases, V lost 6 bases, and 9 bases had no gene match. In DNA form, the CDR3 reads TGTGCCAGCAGACCGGGACTAGCGGGGTCTTGGGAGCAGTACTTC. Amino acids: CASRPGLAGSWEQYF.

This clone appeared many times. V usage is TRBV7-6 and J usage is TRBJ2-5, with TRBD2 matching 13 bases. The CDR3 length is 16 residues. Germline values: CDR1 SGHVS, CDR2 FNYEAQ. With V trimmed by 3 bases and J by 0 bases, 1 base remained unmatched. The CDR3 DNA reads TGTGCCAGCAGCTTGGGACTAGCGGGGTACCAAGAGACCCAGTACTTC. Amino acid sequence: CASSLGLAGYQETQYF.

This clone has at least ten counts. The V gene is TRBV6-2 or TRBV6-3, the J gene TRBJ1-2, with D maybe TRBD1 (6 bases). There are 15 residues in the CDR3. Looked up from germline, CDR1 is MNHEY and CDR2 is SVGEGT. V was cut by 4 bases and J by 7 bases, with 19 bases left in between. CDR3 sequence reads: CASSSIQGWRGGYTF. The CDR3 nucleotides read TGTGCCAGCAGTTCCATACAGGGTTGGAGAGGTGGCTACACCTTC.

This clone was seen at least ten times. The rearrangement uses TRBV5-1 and TRBJ2-3, with D unresolved. Looked up from germline, CDR1 is SGHRS and CDR2 is YFSETQ. CDR3 length: 12 residues. The germline V and J ends were trimmed by 3 bases and 2 bases, with 4 bases remaining between them. The chain's CDR3 is CASSSNTDTQYF. In nucleotides, the CDR3 is TGCGCCAGCAGCTCCAACACAGATACGCAGTATTTT.

This clone is deemed medium-sized. V gene TRBV5-4 combines with J gene TRBJ1-1; D is unresolved. Deletions cut 1 base from V and 1 base from J, with 8 bases between. In germline, CDR1 is SGHNT, CDR2 YYREEE (reference sequence). This CDR3 spans 14 amino acids. CDR3 DNA: TGTGCCAGCAGCTTGCACCAGAAGAACACTGAAGCTTTCTTT. It encodes CASSLHQKNTEAFF. The full variable domain, in which reference TRBV5-4 and TRBJ1-1 provide the parts outside the CDR3, is ETGVTQSPTHLIKTRGQQVTLRCSSQSGHNTVSWYQQALGQGPQFIFQYYREEENGRGNFPPRFSGLQFPNYSSELNVNALELDDSALYLCASSLHQKNTEAFFGQGTRLTVV.

The sample holds many counts of this clone. The chain is built from TRBV6-1 and TRBJ1-2; 8 nucleotides align to TRBD1. Germline CDR1 reads MNHNS; CDR2 reads SASEGT. J was trimmed by 12 bases and V by 6 bases; bases with no gene match: 15. This CDR3 is 14 amino acids long. The CDR3 region has the DNA TGTGCCAGCAGGAACAGGGGGTTTTTCGGTGGAGACACCTTC. This gives the protein CASRNRGFFGGDTF.

This clone occurred many times. The chain recombines TRBV6-2 or TRBV6-3 with TRBJ1-4; 9 bases map to TRBD1. CDR1 and CDR2 (germline): MNHEY, SVGEGT. J gave up 8 bases and V 6 bases, and 10 bases lay outside the gene matches. The CDR3 is made up of 15 amino acids. CDR3 in amino acids: CASRTGGVLGEKLFF. CDR3 nucleotide sequence: TGTGCCAGCAGAACAGGGGGCGTTCTCGGGGAAAAACTGTTTTTT.

This clone is deemed medium-sized. The J gene is TRBJ2-1, the V gene TRBV5-4, with a weak D call TRBD1 (6 bases). This CDR3 is 17 amino acids long. The V gene's germline CDR1 is SGHNT and CDR2 YYREEE (reference sequence). Trimming stripped 0 bases from V and 3 bases from J, with 16 bases between. The CDR3 DNA reads as TGTGCCAGCAGCTTGGACCCAAACAGGGTAAACTACAATGAGCAGTTCTTC. The encoded protein is CASSLDPNRVNYNEQFF.

This clone has at least ten counts. The chain employs TRBV12-3 or TRBV12-4 and TRBJ1-6, with 12 bases that match TRBD1. The CDR3 length is 15 residues. V shed 4 bases, J shed 7 bases, and the junction held 2 bases outside the gene matches. The CDR3: CASSYGTGGNSPLHF. The CDR3 DNA is TGTGCCAGCAGTTATGGGACAGGGGGCAATTCACCCCTCCACTTT.

This clone was detected ten times or more. The chain couples TRBV28 to TRBJ2-7; TRBD1 matches at 10 bases. With 5 bases clipped from V and 4 bases from J, the junction kept 8 bases outside the gene matches. The CDR3 has 15 amino acids. Per the germline V gene, CDR1 is MDHEN and CDR2 is SYDVKM. Here the CDR3 reads CASSRTGQGFYEQYF. The CDR3 DNA follows: TGTGCCAGCAGTCGTACGGGACAGGGGTTTTACGAGCAGTACTTC.

The sample holds many counts of this clone. The chain links TRBV18 to TRBJ1-1; D is uncertain. The ends were cut back, 1 base at V and 6 bases at J, with 15 bases in the middle. The CDR3 totals 15 residues. Germline CDR1 reads KGHSH; CDR2 reads LQKENI. CDR3 nucleotide sequence: TGTGCCAGCTCACCACTGTCCAGAGATATCGCTGAAGCTTTCTTT. This translates into CASSPLSRDIAEAFF.

The genes are TRBV11-3 and TRBJ2-5, with D perhaps matching TRBD2 (6 bases). CDR3 size: 13 residues. CDR1 and CDR2 from the germline V gene are SGHNT and YENEEA. Trimming removed 5 bases at V and 4 bases at J, with 11 bases between. CDR3 nucleotide sequence: TGTGCCAGCAGCAACAACGGGGGAGAGACCCAGTACTTC. The encoded protein is CASSNNGGETQYF.

This clone has a count of ten or more. The chain is built from TRBV6-2 or TRBV6-3 and TRBJ2-6; TRBD2 agrees at 15 bases. The CDR3 is 20 amino acids. The V gene end was trimmed by 2 bases and the J gene end by 0 bases; junction bases not matched to a gene: 5. Germline V gives CDR1 MNHEY, CDR2 SVGEGT. The CDR3 sequence: CASSYPGLAGGNSGANVLTF. CDR3 DNA: TGTGCCAGCAGTTACCCCGGACTAGCGGGGGGGAACTCTGGGGCCAACGTCCTGACTTTC.

This clone has at least ten counts. The chain carries TRBV6-5 and TRBJ1-3; TRBD1 aligns across 8 bases. The CDR3 covers 15 residues. Germline assignment: CDR1 MNHEY and CDR2 SVGAGI. The V segment lost 6 bases and the J segment 0 bases; nucleotides outside the gene matches: 4. Here the CDR3 reads CASSYTGGSGNTIYF. CDR3 coding DNA: TGTGCCAGCAGCTATACAGGGGGCTCTGGAAACACCATATATTTT.

This clone was detected ten times or more. The chain employs TRBV13 and TRBJ2-3; perhaps TRBD2 as D (7 bases). The V end lost 5 bases, the J end lost 2 bases, and 20 bases lay between the germline ends. Germline V gives CDR1 PRHDT, CDR2 FYEKMQ (reference sequence). CDR3 length: 17 amino acids. The CDR3 region is CASSASSGGAYTDTQYF. The CDR3, as DNA: TGTGCCAGCAGCGCAAGTAGTGGGGGGGCTTACACAGATACGCAGTATTTT.